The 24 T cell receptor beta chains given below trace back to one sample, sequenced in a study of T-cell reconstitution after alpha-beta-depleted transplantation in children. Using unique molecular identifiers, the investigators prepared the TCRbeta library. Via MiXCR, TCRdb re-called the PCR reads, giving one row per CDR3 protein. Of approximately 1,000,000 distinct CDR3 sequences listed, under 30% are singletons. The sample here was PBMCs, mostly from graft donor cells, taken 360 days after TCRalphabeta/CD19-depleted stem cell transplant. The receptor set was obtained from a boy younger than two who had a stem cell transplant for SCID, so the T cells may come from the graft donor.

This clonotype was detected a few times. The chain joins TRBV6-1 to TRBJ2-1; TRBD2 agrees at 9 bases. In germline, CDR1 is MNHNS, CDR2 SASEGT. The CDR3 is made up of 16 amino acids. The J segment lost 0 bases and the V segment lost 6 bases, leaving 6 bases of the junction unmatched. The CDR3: CASSRQGLASYNEQFF. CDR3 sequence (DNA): TGTGCCAGCAGCCGCCAGGGACTAGCCTCCTACAATGAGCAGTTCTTC.

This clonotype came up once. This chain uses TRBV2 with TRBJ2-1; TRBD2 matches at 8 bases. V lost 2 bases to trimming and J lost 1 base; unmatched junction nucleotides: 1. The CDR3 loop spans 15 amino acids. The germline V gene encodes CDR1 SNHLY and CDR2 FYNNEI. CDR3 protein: CASSEPSGSYNEQFF. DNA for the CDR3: TGTGCCAGCAGTGAACCTAGCGGGTCCTACAATGAGCAGTTCTTC.

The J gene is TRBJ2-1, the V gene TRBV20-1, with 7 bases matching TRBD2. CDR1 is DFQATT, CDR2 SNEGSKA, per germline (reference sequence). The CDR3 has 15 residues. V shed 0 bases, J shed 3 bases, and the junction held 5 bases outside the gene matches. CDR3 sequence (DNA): TGCAGTGCTAGAGATCTAGCGGTCTACTACAATGAGCAGTTCTTC. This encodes CSARDLAVYYNEQFF.

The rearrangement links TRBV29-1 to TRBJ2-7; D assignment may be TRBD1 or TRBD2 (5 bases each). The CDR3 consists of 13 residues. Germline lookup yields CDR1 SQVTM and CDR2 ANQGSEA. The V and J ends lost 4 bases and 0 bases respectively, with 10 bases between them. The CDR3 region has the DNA TGCAGCGTTGGGGGGATAAGCTCCTACGAGCAGTACTTC. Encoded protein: CSVGGISSYEQYF.

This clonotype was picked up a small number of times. In DNA, the CDR3 is TGTGCCAGCAAAGCCTCTGGGGCCAACGTCCTGACTTTC. Protein product: CASKASGANVLTF. This chain links TRBV9 with TRBJ2-6; D remains unclear. CDR3 size: 13 residues. The V gene's germline CDR1 is SGDLS and CDR2 YYNGEE. The V gene lost 6 bases and the J gene lost 0 bases, with 4 bases spanning the gap. Supplemented by reference TRBV9 and TRBJ2-6, the full variable domain reads DSGVTQTPKHLITATGQRVTLRCSPRSGDLSVYWYQQSLDQGLQFLIQYYNGEERAKGNILERFSAQQFPDLHSELNLSSLELGDSALYFCASKASGANVLTFGAGSRLTVL.

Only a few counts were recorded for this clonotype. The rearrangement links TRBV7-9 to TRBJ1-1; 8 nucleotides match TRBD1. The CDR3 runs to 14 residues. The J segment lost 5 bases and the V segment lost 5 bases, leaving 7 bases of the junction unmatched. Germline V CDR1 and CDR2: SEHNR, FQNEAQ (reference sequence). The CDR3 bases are TGTGCCAGCAGCGAGGCAGGGGGCAGGACTGAAGCTTTCTTT. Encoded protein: CASSEAGGRTEAFF. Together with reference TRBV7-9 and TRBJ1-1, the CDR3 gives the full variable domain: DTGVSQNPRHKITKRGQNVTFRCDPISEHNRLYWYRQTLGQGPEFLTYFQNEAQLEKSRLLSDRFSAERPKGSFSTLEIQRTEQGDSAMYLCASSEAGGRTEAFFGQGTRLTVV.

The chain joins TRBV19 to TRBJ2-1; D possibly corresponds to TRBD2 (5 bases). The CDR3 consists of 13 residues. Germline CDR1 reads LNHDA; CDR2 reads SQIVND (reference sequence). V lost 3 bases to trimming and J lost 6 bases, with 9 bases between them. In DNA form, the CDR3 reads TGTGCCAGTAGTATCGGACTGTTCAATGAGCAGTTCTTC. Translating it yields CASSIGLFNEQFF.

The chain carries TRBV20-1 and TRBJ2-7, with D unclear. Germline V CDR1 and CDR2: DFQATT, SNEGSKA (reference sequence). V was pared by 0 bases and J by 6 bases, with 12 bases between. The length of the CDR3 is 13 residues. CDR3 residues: CSARDLAFFEQYV. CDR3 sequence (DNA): TGCAGTGCTAGAGATCTTGCTTTTTTCGAGCAGTACGTC.

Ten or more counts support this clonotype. CDR3 bases: TGTGCCAGCACTCTTGGGGGGTCGGGGCCCTACAATGAGCAGTTCTTC. This sequence encodes CASTLGGSGPYNEQFF. The chain employs TRBV27 and TRBJ2-1, with a possible D match to TRBD2 (6 bases). This CDR3 region has 16 residues. CDR1 is MNHEY, CDR2 SMNVEV, per germline (reference sequence). The V and J ends lost 7 bases and 2 bases respectively, with 18 bases between them.

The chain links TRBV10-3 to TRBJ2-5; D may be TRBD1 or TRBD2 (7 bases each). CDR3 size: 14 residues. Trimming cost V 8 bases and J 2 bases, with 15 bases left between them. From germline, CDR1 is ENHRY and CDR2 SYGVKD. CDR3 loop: CAIGRQGGQETQYF. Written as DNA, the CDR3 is TGTGCCATCGGACGACAGGGAGGGCAAGAGACCCAGTACTTC.

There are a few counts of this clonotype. CDR3 nucleotide sequence: TGTGCCAGCAGTTACGCATCTGGACTAGCGGGGCCAGATACGCAGTATTTT. Translated, it gives CASSYASGLAGPDTQYF. The rearrangement joins TRBV6-5 to TRBJ2-3; TRBD2 matches 12 bases. After removal of 2 bases from V and 4 bases from J, the junction contained 7 bases not matched to a gene. CDR3 length equals 17 residues. Germline V lookup: CDR1 MNHEY, CDR2 SVGAGI.

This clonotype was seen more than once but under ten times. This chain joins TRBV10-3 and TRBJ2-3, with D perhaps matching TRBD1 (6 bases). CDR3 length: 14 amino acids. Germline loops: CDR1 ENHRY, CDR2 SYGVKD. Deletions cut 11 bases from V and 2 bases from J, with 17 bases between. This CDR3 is CALRDNIITDTQYF. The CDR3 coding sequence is TGTGCCCTCCGGGACAACATAATCACAGATACGCAGTATTTT.

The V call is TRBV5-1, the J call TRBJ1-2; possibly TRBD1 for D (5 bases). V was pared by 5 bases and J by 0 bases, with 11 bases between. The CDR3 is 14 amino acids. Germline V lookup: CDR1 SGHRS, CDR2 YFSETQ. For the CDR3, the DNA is TGCGCCAGCAGGAAAGACAGATCTAACTATGGCTACACCTTC. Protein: CASRKDRSNYGYTF.

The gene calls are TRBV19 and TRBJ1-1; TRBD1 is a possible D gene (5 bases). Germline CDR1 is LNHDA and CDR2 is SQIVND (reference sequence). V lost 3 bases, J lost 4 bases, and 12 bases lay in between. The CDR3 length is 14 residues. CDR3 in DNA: TGTGCCAGTAGTATGGGCAGGGTTGGCACTGAAGCTTTCTTT. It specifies CASSMGRVGTEAFF.

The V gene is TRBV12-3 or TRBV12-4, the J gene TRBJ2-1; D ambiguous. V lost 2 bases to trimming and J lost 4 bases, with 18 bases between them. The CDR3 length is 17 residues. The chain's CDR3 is CASSLQVVPTLYNEQFF. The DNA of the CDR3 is TGTGCCAGCAGTTTACAGGTTGTCCCGACACTTTACAATGAGCAGTTCTTC.

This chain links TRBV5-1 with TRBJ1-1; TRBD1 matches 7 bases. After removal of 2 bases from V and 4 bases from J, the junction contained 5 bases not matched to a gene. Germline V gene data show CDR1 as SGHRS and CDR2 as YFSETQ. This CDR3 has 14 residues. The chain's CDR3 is CASSLPTGRTEAFF. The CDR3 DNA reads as TGCGCCAGCAGCTTACCGACAGGGCGCACTGAAGCTTTCTTT.

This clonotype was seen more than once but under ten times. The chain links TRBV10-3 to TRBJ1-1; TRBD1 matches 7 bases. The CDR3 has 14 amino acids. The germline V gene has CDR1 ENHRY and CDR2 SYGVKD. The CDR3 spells CALSEGGLRTEAFF. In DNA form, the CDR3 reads TGTGCTCTGTCTGAAGGGGGCTTAAGGACTGAAGCTTTCTTT.

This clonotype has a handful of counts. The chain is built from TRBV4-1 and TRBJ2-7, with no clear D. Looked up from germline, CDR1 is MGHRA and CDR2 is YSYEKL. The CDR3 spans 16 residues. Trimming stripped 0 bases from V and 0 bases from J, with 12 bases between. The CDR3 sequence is CASSQDLGLSSYEQYF. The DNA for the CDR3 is TGCGCCAGCAGCCAAGATCTAGGATTGAGCTCCTACGAGCAGTACTTC.

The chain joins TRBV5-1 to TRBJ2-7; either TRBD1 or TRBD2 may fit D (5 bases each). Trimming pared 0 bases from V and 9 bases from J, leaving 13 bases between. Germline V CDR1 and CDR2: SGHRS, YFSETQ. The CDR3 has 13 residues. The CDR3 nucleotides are TGCGCCAGCAGCTTGGGACAGACCGAGGGGCAGTACTTC. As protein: CASSLGQTEGQYF.

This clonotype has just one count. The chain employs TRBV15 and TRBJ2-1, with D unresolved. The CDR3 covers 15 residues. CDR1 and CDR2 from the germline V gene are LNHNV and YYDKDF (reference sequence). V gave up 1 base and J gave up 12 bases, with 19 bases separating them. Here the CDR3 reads CATSRGSVGLLWQFF. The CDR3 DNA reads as TGTGCCACCAGCAGAGGATCGGTCGGATTGCTTTGGCAGTTCTTC.

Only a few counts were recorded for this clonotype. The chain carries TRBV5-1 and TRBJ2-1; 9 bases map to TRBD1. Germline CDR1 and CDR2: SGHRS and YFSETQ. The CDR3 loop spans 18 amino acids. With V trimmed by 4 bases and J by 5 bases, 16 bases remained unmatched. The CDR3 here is CASSTSGVLGTGNNEQFF. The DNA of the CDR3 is TGCGCCAGCAGCACCTCCGGGGTCCTCGGGACAGGGAACAATGAGCAGTTCTTC.

DNA for the CDR3: TGTGCCAGCGGTAAAGGGTTCCGGGAAGCTTTCTTT. It specifies CASGKGFREAFF. V is TRBV12-3 or TRBV12-4 and J is TRBJ1-1; D remains unclear. This CDR3 comprises 12 residues. V lost 8 bases and J lost 8, with 15 bases in between.

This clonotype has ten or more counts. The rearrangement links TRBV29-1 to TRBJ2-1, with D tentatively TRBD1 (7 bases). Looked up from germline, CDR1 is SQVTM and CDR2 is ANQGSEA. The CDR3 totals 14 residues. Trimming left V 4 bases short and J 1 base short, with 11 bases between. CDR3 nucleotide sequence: TGCAGCGTTGGGAGGGGGCCATCCTACAATGAGCAGTTCTTC. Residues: CSVGRGPSYNEQFF.

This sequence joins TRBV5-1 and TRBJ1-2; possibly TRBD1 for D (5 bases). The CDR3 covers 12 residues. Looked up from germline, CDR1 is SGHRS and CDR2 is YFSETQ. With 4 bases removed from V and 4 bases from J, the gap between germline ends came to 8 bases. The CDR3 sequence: CASSDDSYGYTF. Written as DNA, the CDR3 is TGCGCCAGCAGCGACGACAGCTATGGCTACACCTTC.